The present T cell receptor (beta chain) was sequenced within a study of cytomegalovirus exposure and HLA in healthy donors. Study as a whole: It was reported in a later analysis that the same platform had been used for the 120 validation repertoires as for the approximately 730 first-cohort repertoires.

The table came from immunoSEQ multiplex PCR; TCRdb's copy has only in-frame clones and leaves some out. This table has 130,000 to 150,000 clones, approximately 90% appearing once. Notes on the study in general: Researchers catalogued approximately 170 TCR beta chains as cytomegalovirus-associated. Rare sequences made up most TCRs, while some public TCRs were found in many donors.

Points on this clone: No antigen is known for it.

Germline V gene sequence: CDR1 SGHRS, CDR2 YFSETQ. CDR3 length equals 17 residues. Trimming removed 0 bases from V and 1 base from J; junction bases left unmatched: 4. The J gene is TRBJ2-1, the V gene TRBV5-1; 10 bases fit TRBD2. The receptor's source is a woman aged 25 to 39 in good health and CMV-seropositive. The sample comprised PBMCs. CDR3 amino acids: CASSLELAGGSYNEQFF. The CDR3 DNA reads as TGCGCCAGCAGCTTGGAGTTAGCGGGAGGATCCTACAATGAGCAGTTCTTC.